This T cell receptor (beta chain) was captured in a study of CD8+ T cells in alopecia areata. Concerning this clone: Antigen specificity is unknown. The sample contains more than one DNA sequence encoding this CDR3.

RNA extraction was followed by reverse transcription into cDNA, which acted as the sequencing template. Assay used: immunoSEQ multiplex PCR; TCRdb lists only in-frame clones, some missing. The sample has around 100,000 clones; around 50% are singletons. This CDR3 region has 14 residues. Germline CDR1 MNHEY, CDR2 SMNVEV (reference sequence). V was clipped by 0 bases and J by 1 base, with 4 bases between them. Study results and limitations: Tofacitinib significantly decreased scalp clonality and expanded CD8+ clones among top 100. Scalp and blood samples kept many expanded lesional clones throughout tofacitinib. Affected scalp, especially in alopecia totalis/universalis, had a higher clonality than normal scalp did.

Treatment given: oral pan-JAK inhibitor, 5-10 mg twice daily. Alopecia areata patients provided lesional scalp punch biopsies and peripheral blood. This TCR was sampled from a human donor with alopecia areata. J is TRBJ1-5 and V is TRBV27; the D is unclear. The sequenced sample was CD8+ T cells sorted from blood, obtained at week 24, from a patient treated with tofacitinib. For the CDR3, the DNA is TGTGCCAGCAGTTTATCCGGGAGCAATCAGCCCCAGCATTTT. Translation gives CASSLSGSNQPQHF.